This T cell receptor beta chain was recovered during a study of blood T cell repertoires in COVID-19. As for the study in general: Donors in the United States, Italy and Spain gave samples during acute or convalescent COVID-19.

The repertoire was sequenced with immunoSEQ multiplex PCR; TCRdb's copy has only in-frame clones and lacks some. This repertoire shows around 250,000 clones, over 80% found once; its top ten account for 0.95% to 1.5%. Participants came from 20 to 25 US areas, aged about 18 to 95 years. Sequenced sample: PBMCs or T cells enriched from blood (not recorded which). The clonotype originates from a human donor in a cohort exposed to, infected with or recovered from COVID-19 (not recorded which). The donor label of this sample is uncertain.

The CDR3 spells CASSLTGGENYGYTF. The CDR3 coding sequence is TGTGCCAGCAGCTTGACAGGGGGCGAAAACTATGGCTACACCTTC. The V call is TRBV7-9, the J call TRBJ1-2; 10 bases map to TRBD1. Losses at the gene ends were 3 bases for V and 2 bases for J; bases not matched to a gene: 3. The CDR3 extends over 15 amino acids. The germline V gene encodes CDR1 SEHNR and CDR2 FQNEAQ (reference sequence).